The present TCR beta chain was sequenced within a study of blood T cell repertoires in COVID-19. Overall study context: Collection of acute and convalescent COVID-19 samples took place in the United States, Italy and Spain. T cells, B-cell-depleted T cells, or PBMCs provided the cDNA or gDNA that served as material.

In the authors' methods: Amplification of reference gene primers was used by the study to estimate nucleated cell counts. The method was immunoSEQ multiplex PCR; TCRdb's version includes in-frame clones alone and lacks a portion of them. For V, J and clone size, that table is used; D and trimming come from the DNA. The sample consists of about 39,000 clones, roughly 94% of them appearing once. V was shortened by 9 bases and J by 2 bases, with 17 bases between the two germline ends. The CDR3 has 14 amino acids. Germline V lookup: CDR1 MNHEY, CDR2 SVGAGI. The rearrangement uses TRBV6-5 and TRBJ2-7; maybe TRBD1 (5 bases). The specimen sequenced was peripheral blood. This TCR was recovered from a human donor with active COVID-19. The donor label of this sample is uncertain. The CDR3 sequence: CASRQTKSPYEQYF. The CDR3 nucleotides are TGTGCCAGTAGACAGACCAAAAGCCCCTACGAGCAGTACTTC.